This paragraph covers one T cell receptor (beta chain) sequence. Its antigen is unknown. The source of the sample is a study of blood T cells in healthy people across ages. Peripheral blood samples of around 9.5 milliliters were drawn from each donor. Together with a sample-barcoded 5' primer, a J-beta primer mix was included in a second PCR lasting roughly 6 to 12 cycles. A template-switch adaptor containing 12 random nucleotides labeled each cDNA molecule. TCRdb itself ran the 5' RACE reads through MiXCR, one entry per CDR3 protein. This table has 550,000 to 800,000 distinct CDR3 sequences, 32% appearing once. Trimming took 2 bases from V and 5 from J; bases not matched to a gene: 22. The germline V gene encodes CDR1 PRHDT and CDR2 FYEKMQ (reference sequence). The CDR3 is 21 residues long. Findings of the study overall: Roughly linear age-related decline in beta diversity appeared, significant by age about 40. Not knowing donor CMV status may have confounded expanded clonotype changes.

The TCR was taken from a woman aged 80 or over in good health. The chain uses TRBV13 and TRBJ2-1; 9 nucleotides line up with TRBD1. What was sequenced was blood. The DNA for the CDR3 is TGTGCCAGCAGCTTATTACGCCGGGACAGGGAGAAAGAAAAAAGGCACAATGAGCAGTTCTTC. Translating it yields CASSLLRRDREKEKRHNEQFF.